The 14 T cell receptor beta chains in this list originate from one sample, sequenced in a study of blood T cell repertoires in COVID-19. This table comes from immunoSEQ multiplex PCR, and its TCRdb copy is limited to in-frame clones, with some not included. Counted here are 350,000 to 550,000 clones, roughly 89% occurring once; the ten biggest clones make up 4.3%. Sequencing was done on a sample of peripheral blood. These receptors originate from a woman aged 25 to 39 with acute or convalescent COVID-19.

The chain is built from TRBV10-3 and TRBJ2-7; D gene ambiguous. CDR1 and CDR2 (germline): ENHRY, SYGVKD. Trimming cost V 2 bases and J 2 bases, with 7 bases left between them. This CDR3 is built from 13 residues. CDR3 bases: TGTGCCATCAGTGAGGACACAACCTACGAGCAGTACTTC. Translated, it gives CAISEDTTYEQYF.

This chain uses TRBV15 with TRBJ2-7; TRBD1 matches at 8 bases. The CDR3 contains 17 residues. After removal of 0 bases from V and 2 bases from J, the junction contained 9 bases not matched to a gene. The germline gives CDR1 LNHNV, CDR2 YYDKDF (reference sequence). CDR3 coding DNA: TGTGCCACCAGCAGAGATTTAAACAGGGGGATCCCCTACGAGCAGTACTTC. This sequence encodes CATSRDLNRGIPYEQYF.

The rearrangement uses TRBV2 and TRBJ2-7; 9 bases fit TRBD1. Trimming removed 4 bases from V and 2 bases from J; junction bases left unmatched: 3. The CDR3 consists of 14 residues. CDR1 is SNHLY, CDR2 FYNNEI, per germline. For the CDR3, the DNA is TGTGCCAGCAGTGTGGACAGGGGCGCCTACGAGCAGTACTTC. Encoded protein: CASSVDRGAYEQYF.

V gene TRBV7-6 combines with J gene TRBJ2-2, with D possibly matching TRBD2 (5 bases). The V gene lost 3 bases and the J gene lost 8 bases, with 10 bases spanning the gap. Germline CDR1 is SGHVS and CDR2 is FNYEAQ. The CDR3 spans 13 residues. The CDR3 DNA is TGTGCCAGCAGCTTGGGAGCCAATGGGGAGCTGTTTTTT. Protein: CASSLGANGELFF.

CDR3 region: CASSQGGGKETQYF. CDR3 coding DNA: TGTGCCAGCAGCCAAGGGGGGGGGAAAGAGACCCAGTACTTC. The chain uses TRBV3-1 (or the pseudogene TRBV3-2) and TRBJ2-5, with 7 bases aligning to TRBD2. J lost 3 bases, V lost 1 base, and 2 bases had no gene match. Germline V lookup: CDR1 LGHDT, CDR2 YNNKEL (reference sequence). The CDR3 totals 14 residues.

The chain recombines TRBV6-2 or TRBV6-3 with TRBJ2-3; 12 nucleotides line up with TRBD2. Trimming took 0 bases from V and 3 from J; bases not matched to a gene: 10. The CDR3 consists of 19 residues. Per the germline V gene, CDR1 is MNHEY and CDR2 is SVGEGT. This chain's CDR3 is CASSYSSRLAGGPTDTQYF. The CDR3 coding sequence is TGTGCCAGCAGTTACTCGAGTCGGCTAGCGGGGGGGCCGACAGATACGCAGTATTTT.

The gene calls are TRBV2 and TRBJ2-6; D is unclear. This CDR3 has 13 amino acids. Trimming took 9 bases from V and 0 from J, leaving 6 bases between them. Per germline, CDR1 SNHLY and CDR2 FYNNEI. This chain's CDR3 is CASSSSGANVLTF. The CDR3 DNA reads as TGTGCCAGTTCTAGCTCTGGGGCCAACGTCCTGACTTTC.

This chain connects TRBV7-6 to TRBJ1-2, with 8 bases that match TRBD1. J lost 5 bases, V lost 5 bases, and 19 bases had no gene match. The germline gives CDR1 SGHVS, CDR2 FNYEAQ. The CDR3 totals 18 residues. The CDR3 protein is CASSPIEGVGTGNYGYTF. DNA for the CDR3: TGTGCCAGCAGCCCCATCGAGGGTGTAGGGACAGGAAATTATGGCTACACCTTC.

The chain carries TRBV6-1 and TRBJ1-2, with 8 bases matching TRBD1. Looked up from germline, CDR1 is MNHNS and CDR2 is SASEGT. The CDR3 sequence is 14 residues long. The ends lost 3 bases at V and 4 bases at J; junction bases unmatched: 4. The CDR3 reads CASSDRGLGYGYTF. CDR3 nucleotides: TGTGCCAGCAGTGACAGGGGGCTCGGCTATGGCTACACCTTC.

The V call is TRBV7-2, the J call TRBJ2-3, with 8 nucleotides matching TRBD2. Germline CDR1 reads SGHTA; CDR2 reads FQGNSA. V lost 1 base, J lost 6 bases, and 0 bases stayed unmatched. The CDR3 loop spans 13 amino acids. CDR3 coding DNA: TGTGCCAGCAGCTTAGAGCGGGGGGATACGCAGTATTTT. Its protein product is CASSLERGDTQYF.

This clone has a handful of counts. This chain uses TRBV6-1 with TRBJ1-6; 9 nucleotides line up with TRBD1. V shed 1 base and J 8 bases; nucleotides not matched to a gene: 0. Per the germline V gene, CDR1 is MNHNS and CDR2 is SASEGT. The CDR3 sequence is 14 residues long. CDR3 nucleotide sequence: TGTGCCAGCAGTGAAGGGGACAGGGATTCACCCCTCCACTTT. This encodes CASSEGDRDSPLHF.

The chain links TRBV6-5 to TRBJ1-3, with TRBD1 identical over 7 bases. This CDR3 region has 15 residues. Germline loops: CDR1 MNHEY, CDR2 SVGAGI. V gave up 5 bases and J gave up 0 bases; unmatched junction bases: 4. CDR3 region: CASSPGGSSGNTIYF. The CDR3 DNA follows: TGTGCCAGCAGTCCAGGGGGAAGCTCTGGAAACACCATATATTTT.

CDR3: CAVNLDRVGSAGYTF. CDR3 DNA: TGTGCCGTTAACCTGGACAGGGTCGGGTCGGCTGGCTACACCTTC. The chain recombines TRBV10-3 with TRBJ1-2; 8 bases are a match to TRBD1. V was pared by 11 bases and J by 7 bases, with 18 bases of the junction left unmatched. The germline CDR1 and CDR2 sequences are ENHRY and SYGVKD. The CDR3 sequence is 15 residues long.

This rearrangement joins TRBV5-4 to TRBJ2-5, with a tentative D call TRBD2 (5 bases). The germline V and J ends were trimmed by 0 bases and 2 bases, with 11 bases remaining between them. Germline values: CDR1 SGHNT, CDR2 YYREEE (reference sequence). The CDR3 totals 15 residues. The CDR3 spells CASSLETTNQETQYF. The DNA for the CDR3 is TGTGCCAGCAGCTTGGAGACTACCAATCAAGAGACCCAGTACTTC.